There are a few counts of the clone carrying this T cell receptor beta chain. The data were taken from a study of blood T cell repertoires in COVID-19. Overall study context: Sites in the United States, Italy and Spain provided acute and convalescent COVID-19 samples.

The study assigned cohorts using participant-reported clinical history. V shed 4 bases and J 7 bases; nucleotides not matched to a gene: 7. The germline V gene encodes CDR1 SGHRS and CDR2 YFSETQ. The CDR3 loop spans 14 amino acids. As handled by the study authors: Quantification of nucleated cells was approximated via reference gene primer amplification. Measured with immunoSEQ multiplex PCR; TCRdb has only the in-frame clones, and not every one. V and J calls and clone size are as listed in that table; D and trimming were resolved from the DNA. Of approximately 200,000 clones listed, 80% to 90% were seen once; the top ten hold more than 3%.

The chain links TRBV5-1 to TRBJ1-2, with TRBD1 matching 10 bases. The specimen was PBMCs or T cells enriched from blood (not recorded which). The clonotype was recovered from a woman aged 18 to 35 in a cohort exposed to, infected with or recovered from COVID-19 (not recorded which). The CDR3 here is CASSKDRGSSGYTF. In DNA form, the CDR3 reads TGCGCCAGCAGCAAGGACAGGGGGAGTAGTGGCTACACCTTC.